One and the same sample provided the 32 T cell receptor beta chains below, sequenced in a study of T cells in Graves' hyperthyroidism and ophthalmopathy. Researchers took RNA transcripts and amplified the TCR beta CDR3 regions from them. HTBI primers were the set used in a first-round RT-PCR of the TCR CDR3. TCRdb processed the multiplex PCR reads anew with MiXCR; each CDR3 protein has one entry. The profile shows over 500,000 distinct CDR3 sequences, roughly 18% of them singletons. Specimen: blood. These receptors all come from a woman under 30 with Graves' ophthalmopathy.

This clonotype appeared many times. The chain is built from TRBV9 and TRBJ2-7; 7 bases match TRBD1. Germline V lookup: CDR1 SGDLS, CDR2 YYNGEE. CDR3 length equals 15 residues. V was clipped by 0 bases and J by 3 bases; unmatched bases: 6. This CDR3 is CASSVGEGGYYEQYF. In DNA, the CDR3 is TGTGCCAGCAGCGTAGGTGAAGGGGGCTACTACGAGCAGTACTTC.

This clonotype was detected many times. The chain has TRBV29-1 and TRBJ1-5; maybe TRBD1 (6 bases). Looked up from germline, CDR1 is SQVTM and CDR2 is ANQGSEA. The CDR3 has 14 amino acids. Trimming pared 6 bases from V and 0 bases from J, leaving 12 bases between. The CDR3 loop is CSVGTTNSNQPQHF. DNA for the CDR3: TGCAGCGTCGGGACAACTAATAGCAATCAGCCCCAGCATTTT.

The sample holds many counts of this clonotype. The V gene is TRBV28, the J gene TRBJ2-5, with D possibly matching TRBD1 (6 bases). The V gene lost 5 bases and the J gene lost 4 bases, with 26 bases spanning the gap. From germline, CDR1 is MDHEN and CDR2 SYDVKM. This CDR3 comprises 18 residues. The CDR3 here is CASSPRLRRGRGSETQYF. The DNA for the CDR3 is TGTGCCAGCAGTCCCAGGCTTCGCAGGGGTAGGGGTTCAGAGACCCAGTACTTC. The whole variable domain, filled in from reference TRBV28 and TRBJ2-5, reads DVKVTQSSRYLVKRTGEKVFLECVQDMDHENMFWYRQDPGLGLRLIYFSYDVKMKEKGDIPEGYSVSREKKERFSLILESASTNQTSMYLCASSPRLRRGRGSETQYFGPGTRLLVL.

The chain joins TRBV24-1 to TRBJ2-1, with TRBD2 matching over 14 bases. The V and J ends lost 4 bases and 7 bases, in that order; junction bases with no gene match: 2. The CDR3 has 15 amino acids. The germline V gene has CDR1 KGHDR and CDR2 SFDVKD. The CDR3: CATSEGTSGRNEQFF. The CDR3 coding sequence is TGTGCCACCAGTGAAGGGACTAGCGGGAGAAATGAGCAGTTCTTC.

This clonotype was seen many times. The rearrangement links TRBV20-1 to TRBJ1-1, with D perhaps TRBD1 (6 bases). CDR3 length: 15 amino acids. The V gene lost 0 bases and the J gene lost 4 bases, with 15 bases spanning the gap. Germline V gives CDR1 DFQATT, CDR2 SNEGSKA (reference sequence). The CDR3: CSARDDGQFFTEAFF. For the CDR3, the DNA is TGCAGTGCTAGAGATGACGGACAGTTCTTCACTGAAGCTTTCTTT.

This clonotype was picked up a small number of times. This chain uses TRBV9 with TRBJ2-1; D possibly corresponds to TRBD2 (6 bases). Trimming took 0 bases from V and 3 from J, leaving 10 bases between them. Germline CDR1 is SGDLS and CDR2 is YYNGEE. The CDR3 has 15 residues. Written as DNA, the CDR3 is TGTGCCAGCAGCGTAGAACTAGCAGACTACAATGAGCAGTTCTTC. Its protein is CASSVELADYNEQFF.

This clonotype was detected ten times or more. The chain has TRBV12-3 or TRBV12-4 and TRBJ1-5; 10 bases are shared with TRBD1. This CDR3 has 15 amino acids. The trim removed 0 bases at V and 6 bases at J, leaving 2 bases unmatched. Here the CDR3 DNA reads TGTGCCAGCAGTTTAGCCCGGGACAGGGGTCAGCCCCAGCATTTT. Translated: CASSLARDRGQPQHF.

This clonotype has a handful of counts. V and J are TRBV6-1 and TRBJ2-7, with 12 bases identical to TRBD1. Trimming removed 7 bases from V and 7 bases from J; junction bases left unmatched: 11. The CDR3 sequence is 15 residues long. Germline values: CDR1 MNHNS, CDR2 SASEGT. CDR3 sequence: CASTTPGQGAREQYF. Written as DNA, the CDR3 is TGTGCCAGCACAACCCCGGGACAGGGGGCGCGTGAGCAGTACTTC.

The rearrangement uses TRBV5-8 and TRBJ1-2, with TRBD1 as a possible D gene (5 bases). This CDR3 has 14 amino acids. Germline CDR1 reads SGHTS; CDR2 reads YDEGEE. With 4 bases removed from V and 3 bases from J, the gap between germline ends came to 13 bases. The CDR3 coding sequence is TGTGCCAGCAGCCCGGGACCGGAGTACTATGGCTACACCTTC. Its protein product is CASSPGPEYYGYTF. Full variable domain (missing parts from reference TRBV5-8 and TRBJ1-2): EAGVTQSPTHLIKTRGQQATLRCSPISGHTSVYWYQQALGLGLQFLLWYDEGEERNRGNFPPRFSGRQFPNYSSELNVNALELEDSALYLCASSPGPEYYGYTFGSGTRLTVV.

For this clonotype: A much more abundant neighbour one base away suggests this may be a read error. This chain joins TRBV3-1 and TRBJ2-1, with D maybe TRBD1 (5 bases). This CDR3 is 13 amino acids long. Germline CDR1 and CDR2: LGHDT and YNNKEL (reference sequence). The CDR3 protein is CTSSQGRGNEQFF. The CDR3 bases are TGTACCAGCAGCCAAGGAAGGGGCAATGAGCAGTTCTTC.

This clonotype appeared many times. CDR3 sequence reads: CASSLTSGEYEQYF. The DNA for the CDR3 is TGTGCCAGCAGCTTAACTAGCGGAGAATACGAGCAGTACTTC. The gene calls are TRBV7-2 and TRBJ2-7; 8 positions agree with TRBD2. The junction had 4 bases not matched to a gene; V was cut back by 2 bases and J by 4 bases. Germline V gives CDR1 SGHTA, CDR2 FQGNSA. This CDR3 has 14 amino acids.

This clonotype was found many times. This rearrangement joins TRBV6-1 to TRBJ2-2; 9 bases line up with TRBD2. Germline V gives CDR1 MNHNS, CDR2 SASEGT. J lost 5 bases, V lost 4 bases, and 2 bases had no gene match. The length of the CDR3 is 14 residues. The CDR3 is CASSGLAVTGELFF. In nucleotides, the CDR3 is TGTGCCAGCAGTGGACTAGCGGTTACCGGGGAGCTGTTTTTT.

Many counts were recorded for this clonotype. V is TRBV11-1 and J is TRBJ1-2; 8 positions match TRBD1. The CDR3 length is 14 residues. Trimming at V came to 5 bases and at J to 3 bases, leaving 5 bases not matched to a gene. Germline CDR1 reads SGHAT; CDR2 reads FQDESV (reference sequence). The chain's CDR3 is CASSPETGDYGYTF. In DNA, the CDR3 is TGTGCCAGCAGCCCCGAGACAGGGGACTATGGCTACACCTTC.

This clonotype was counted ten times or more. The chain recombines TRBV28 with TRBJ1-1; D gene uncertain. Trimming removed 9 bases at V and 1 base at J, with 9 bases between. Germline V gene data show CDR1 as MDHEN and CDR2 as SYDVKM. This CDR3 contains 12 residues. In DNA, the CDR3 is TGTGCCAGTCTCTCGGGGAACACTGAAGCTTTCTTT. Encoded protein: CASLSGNTEAFF.

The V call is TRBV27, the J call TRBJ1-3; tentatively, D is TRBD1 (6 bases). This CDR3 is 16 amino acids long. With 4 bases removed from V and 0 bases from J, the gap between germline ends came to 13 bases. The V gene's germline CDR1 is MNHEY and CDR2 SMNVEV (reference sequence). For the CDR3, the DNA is TGTGCCAGCAGTTCCTCGACAGGATTCTCTGGAAACACCATATATTTT. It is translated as CASSSSTGFSGNTIYF.

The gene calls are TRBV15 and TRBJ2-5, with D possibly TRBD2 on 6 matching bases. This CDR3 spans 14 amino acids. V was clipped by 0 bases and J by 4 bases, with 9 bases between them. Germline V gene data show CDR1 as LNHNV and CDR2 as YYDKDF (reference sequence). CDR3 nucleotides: TGTGCCACCAGCAGAGATCTGGGGGGAGAGACCCAGTACTTC. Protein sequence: CATSRDLGGETQYF.

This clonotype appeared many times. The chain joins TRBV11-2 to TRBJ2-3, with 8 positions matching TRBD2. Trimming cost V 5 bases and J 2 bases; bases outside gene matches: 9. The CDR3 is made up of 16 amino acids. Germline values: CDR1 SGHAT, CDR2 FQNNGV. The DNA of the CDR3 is TGTGCCAGCAGCCTTTTAGCGGGACCAAACACAGATACGCAGTATTTT. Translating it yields CASSLLAGPNTDTQYF.

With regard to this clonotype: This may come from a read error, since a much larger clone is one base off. CDR3: CASNLKALRVFVEQYF. CDR3 nucleotides: TGTGCCAGCAACTTAAAGGCCTTGCGGGTCTTCGTCGAGCAGTACTTC. The chain joins TRBV7-3 to TRBJ2-7, with a weak D call TRBD2 (5 bases). The CDR3 sequence is 16 residues long. CDR1 is SGHTA, CDR2 FQGTGA, per germline.

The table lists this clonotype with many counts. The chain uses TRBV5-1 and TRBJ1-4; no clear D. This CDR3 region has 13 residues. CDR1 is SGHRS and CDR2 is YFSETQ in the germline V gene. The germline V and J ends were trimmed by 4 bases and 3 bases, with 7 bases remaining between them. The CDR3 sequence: CASSTLSNEKLFF. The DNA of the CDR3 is TGCGCCAGCAGCACCCTCTCTAATGAAAAACTGTTTTTT.

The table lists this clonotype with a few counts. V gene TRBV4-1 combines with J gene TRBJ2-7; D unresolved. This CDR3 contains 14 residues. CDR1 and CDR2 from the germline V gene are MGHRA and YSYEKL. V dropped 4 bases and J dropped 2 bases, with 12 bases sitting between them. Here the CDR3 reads CASSLRHAAYEQYF. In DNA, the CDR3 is TGCGCCAGCAGCCTTCGGCACGCAGCCTACGAGCAGTACTTC.

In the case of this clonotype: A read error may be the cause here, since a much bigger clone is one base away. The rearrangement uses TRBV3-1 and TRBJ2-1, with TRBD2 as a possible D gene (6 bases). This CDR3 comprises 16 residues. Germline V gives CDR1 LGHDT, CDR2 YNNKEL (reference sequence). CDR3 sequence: CASGQTQLADYNEQFF. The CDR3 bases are TGTGCCAGCGGCCAAACGCAACTAGCAGATTACAATGAGCAGTTCTTC.

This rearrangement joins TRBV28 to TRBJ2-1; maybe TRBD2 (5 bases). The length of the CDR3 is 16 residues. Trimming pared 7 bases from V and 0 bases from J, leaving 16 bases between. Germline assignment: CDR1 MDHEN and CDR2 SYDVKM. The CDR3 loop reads CASNTPTGYSYNEQFF. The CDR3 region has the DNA TGTGCCAGCAATACACCTACGGGATACTCCTACAATGAGCAGTTCTTC.

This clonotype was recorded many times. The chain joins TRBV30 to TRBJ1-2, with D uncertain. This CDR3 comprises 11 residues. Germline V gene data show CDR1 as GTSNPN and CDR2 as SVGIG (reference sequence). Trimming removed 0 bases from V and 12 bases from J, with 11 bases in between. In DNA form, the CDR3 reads TGTGCCTGGAGTGTACACCGGGTACACACCTTC. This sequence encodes CAWSVHRVHTF. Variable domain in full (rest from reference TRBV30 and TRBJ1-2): SQTIHQWPATLVQPVGSPLSLECTVEGTSNPNLYWYRQAAGRGLQLLFYSVGIGQISSEVPQNLSASRPQDRQFILSSKKLLLSDSGFYLCAWSVHRVHTFGSGTRLTVV.

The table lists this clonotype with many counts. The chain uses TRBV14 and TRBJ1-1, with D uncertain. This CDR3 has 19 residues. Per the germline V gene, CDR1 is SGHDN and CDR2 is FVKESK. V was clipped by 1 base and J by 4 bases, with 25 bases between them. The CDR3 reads CASSQGVVRKKSEGTEAFF. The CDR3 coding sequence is TGTGCCAGCAGCCAAGGAGTAGTCAGGAAAAAATCTGAGGGCACTGAAGCTTTCTTT.

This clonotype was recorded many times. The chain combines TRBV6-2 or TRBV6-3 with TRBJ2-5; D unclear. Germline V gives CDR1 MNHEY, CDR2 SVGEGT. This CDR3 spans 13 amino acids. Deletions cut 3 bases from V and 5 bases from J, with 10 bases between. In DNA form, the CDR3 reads TGTGCCAGCAGTTATCCGATGCGGGAGACCCAGTACTTC. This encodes CASSYPMRETQYF.

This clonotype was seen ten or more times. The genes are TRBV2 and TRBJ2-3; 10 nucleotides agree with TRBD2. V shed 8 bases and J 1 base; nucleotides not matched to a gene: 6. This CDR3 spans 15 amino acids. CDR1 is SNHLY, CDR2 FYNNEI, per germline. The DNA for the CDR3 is TGTGCCAGCCGCTATAGCGGGGGGCGCACAGATACGCAGTATTTT. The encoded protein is CASRYSGGRTDTQYF.

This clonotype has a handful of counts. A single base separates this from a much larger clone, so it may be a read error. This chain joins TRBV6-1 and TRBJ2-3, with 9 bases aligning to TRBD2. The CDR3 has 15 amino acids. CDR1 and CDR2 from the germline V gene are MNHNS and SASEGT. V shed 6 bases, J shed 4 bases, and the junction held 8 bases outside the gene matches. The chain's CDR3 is CASSGSGGSSDTQYF. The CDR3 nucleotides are TGTGCCAGCAGCGGTAGCGGGGGCTCGTCAGATACGCAGTATTTT.

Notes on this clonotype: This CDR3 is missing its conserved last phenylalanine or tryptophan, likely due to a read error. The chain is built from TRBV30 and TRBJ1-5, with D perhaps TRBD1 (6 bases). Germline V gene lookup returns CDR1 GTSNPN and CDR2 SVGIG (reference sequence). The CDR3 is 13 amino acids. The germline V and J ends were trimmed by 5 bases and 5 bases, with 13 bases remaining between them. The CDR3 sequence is CAWETGADQPQHL. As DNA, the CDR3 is TGTGCCTGGGAGACAGGCGCGGATCAGCCCCAGCATCTT.

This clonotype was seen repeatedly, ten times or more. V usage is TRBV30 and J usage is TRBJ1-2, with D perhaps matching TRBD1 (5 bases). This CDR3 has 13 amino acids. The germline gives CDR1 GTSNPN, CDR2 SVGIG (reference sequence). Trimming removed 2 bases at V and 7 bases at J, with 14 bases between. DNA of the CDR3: TGTGCCTGGAGTACGGGACTTAGGATTGGCTACACCTTC. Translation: CAWSTGLRIGYTF.

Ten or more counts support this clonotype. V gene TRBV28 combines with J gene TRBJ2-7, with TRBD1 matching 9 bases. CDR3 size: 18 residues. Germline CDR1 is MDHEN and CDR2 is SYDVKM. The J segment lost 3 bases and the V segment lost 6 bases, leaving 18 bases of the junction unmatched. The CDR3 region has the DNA TGTGCCAGCAGCGCTGTGGGGGTCATTGGACAGGGGTTCTACGAGCAGTACTTC. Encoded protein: CASSAVGVIGQGFYEQYF.

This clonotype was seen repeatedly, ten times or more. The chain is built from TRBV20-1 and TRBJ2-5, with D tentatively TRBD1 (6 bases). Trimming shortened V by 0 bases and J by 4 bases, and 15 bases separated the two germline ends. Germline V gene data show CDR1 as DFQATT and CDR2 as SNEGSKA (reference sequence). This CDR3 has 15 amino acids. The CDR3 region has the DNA TGCAGTGCTAGAGATGCGACAGGAGATTTAGAGACCCAGTACTTC. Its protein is CSARDATGDLETQYF.

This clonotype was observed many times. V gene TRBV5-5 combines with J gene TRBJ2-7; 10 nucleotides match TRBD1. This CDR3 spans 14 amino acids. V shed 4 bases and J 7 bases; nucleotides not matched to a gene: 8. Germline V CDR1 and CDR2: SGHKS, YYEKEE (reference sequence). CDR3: CASSLDRGGLEQYF. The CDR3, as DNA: TGTGCCAGCAGCCTGGACAGGGGGGGGTTGGAGCAGTACTTC. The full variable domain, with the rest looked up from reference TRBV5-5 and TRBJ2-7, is DAGVTQSPTHLIKTRGQQVTLRCSPISGHKSVSWYQQVLGQGPQFIFQYYEKEERGRGNFPDRFSARQFPNYSSELNVNALLLGDSALYLCASSLDRGGLEQYFGPGTRLTVT.